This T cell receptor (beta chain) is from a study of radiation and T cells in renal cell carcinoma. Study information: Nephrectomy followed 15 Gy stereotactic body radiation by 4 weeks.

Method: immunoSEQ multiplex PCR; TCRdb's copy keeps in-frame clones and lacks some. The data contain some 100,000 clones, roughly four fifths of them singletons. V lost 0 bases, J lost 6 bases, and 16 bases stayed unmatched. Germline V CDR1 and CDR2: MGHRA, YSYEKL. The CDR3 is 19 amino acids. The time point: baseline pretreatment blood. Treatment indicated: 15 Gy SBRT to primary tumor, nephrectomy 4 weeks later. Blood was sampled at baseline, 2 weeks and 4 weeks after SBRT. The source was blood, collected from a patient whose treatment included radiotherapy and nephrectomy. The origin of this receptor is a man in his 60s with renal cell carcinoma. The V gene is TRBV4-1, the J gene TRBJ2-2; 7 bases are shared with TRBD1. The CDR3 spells CASSQESYGRGLGSGELFF. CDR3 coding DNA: TGCGCCAGCAGCCAAGAGAGTTACGGTAGGGGGCTAGGTTCCGGGGAGCTGTTTTTT.